The 18 T cell receptor beta chains in this list originate from one sample, sequenced in a study of OX40 agonist ivuxolimab in advanced cancers. TCRdb's copy holds only in-frame clones and misses some; the assay was immunoSEQ multiplex PCR. This table has approximately 10,000 clones, 86% appearing once. This specimen was CD4+ or CD8+ T cells sorted from blood, taken in a trial of the OX40 agonist ivuxolimab. The receptors stem from an adult with an advanced solid tumor such as melanoma, head and neck, liver or kidney cancer.

Worth noting for this clone: One end of the junction does not line up with germline, which may come from a read error. The genes are TRBV5-3 and TRBJ2-1; no reliable D call. TRBV5-3 is marked as an open reading frame, function uncertain. CDR3 length: 15 residues. CDR3 coding DNA: TGTGCCAGCAGCTTGTCGGATATAACTAACAATGAGCAGTTCTTC. Amino acids: CASSLSDITNNEQFF.

The V gene is TRBV7-9, the J gene TRBJ2-7, with D tentatively TRBD1 or TRBD2 (6 bases each). Germline V gives CDR1 SEHNR, CDR2 FQNEAQ (reference sequence). The CDR3 consists of 15 residues. Trimming removed 3 bases from V and 3 bases from J, with 15 bases in between. The CDR3 reads CASSLSAGGVYEQYF. The CDR3 coding sequence is TGTGCCAGCAGCTTGTCCGCCGGGGGCGTCTACGAGCAGTACTTC. The full variable domain, completed using reference TRBV7-9 and TRBJ2-7, is DTGVSQNPRHKITKRGQNVTFRCDPISEHNRLYWYRQTLGQGPEFLTYFQNEAQLEKSRLLSDRFSAERPKGSFSTLEIQRTEQGDSAMYLCASSLSAGGVYEQYFGPGTRLTVT.

The chain is built from TRBV14 and TRBJ2-7; 8 bases map to TRBD2. The CDR3 is made up of 15 amino acids. V shed 3 bases, J shed 3 bases, and the junction held 7 bases outside the gene matches. Germline V gene data show CDR1 as SGHDN and CDR2 as FVKESK. The CDR3 region is CASSHGAGDFYEQYF. CDR3 in DNA: TGTGCCAGCAGCCATGGAGCGGGAGACTTCTACGAGCAGTACTTC. The full variable domain, completed using reference TRBV14 and TRBJ2-7, is EAGVTQFPSHSVIEKGQTVTLRCDPISGHDNLYWYRRVMGKEIKFLLHFVKESKQDESGMPNNRFLAERTGGTYSTLKVQPAELEDSGVYFCASSHGAGDFYEQYFGPGTRLTVT.

The chain employs TRBV5-6 and TRBJ2-1; 10 nucleotides line up with TRBD2. Germline CDR1 reads SGHDT; CDR2 reads YYEEEE. Germline trimming cut 1 base from V and 3 bases from J; bases unmatched to any gene: 4. The CDR3 has 16 residues. The CDR3 DNA sequence: TGTGCCAGCAGCTTGATAACTAGCGGGATCTACAATGAGCAGTTCTTC. Residues: CASSLITSGIYNEQFF. Full variable domain (outside the CDR3, taken from reference TRBV5-6 and TRBJ2-1): DAGVTQSPTHLIKTRGQQVTLRCSPKSGHDTVSWYQQALGQGPQFIFQYYEEEERQRGNFPDRFSGHQFPNYSSELNVNALLLGDSALYLCASSLITSGIYNEQFFGPGTRLTVL.

The chain uses TRBV28 and TRBJ2-7; unclear D gene. The V and J ends lost 6 bases and 3 bases respectively, with 15 bases between them. Germline assignment: CDR1 MDHEN and CDR2 SYDVKM. This CDR3 spans 14 amino acids. The CDR3 is CASSVILSRYEQYF. Written as DNA, the CDR3 is TGTGCCAGCAGCGTAATCCTGAGCCGCTACGAGCAGTACTTC.

This clone occurred a few times. The J gene is TRBJ2-6, the V gene TRBV30; D might be TRBD2 (5 bases). V gave up 3 bases and J gave up 0 bases, with 6 bases separating them. The CDR3 is 14 amino acids. Germline V gene sequence: CDR1 GTSNPN, CDR2 SVGIG (reference sequence). This chain's CDR3 is CAWSRGSGANVLTF. DNA of the CDR3: TGTGCCTGGAGCCGGGGCTCTGGGGCCAACGTCCTGACTTTC.

The CDR3 sequence: CASSYGTGNAQYF. In DNA form, the CDR3 reads TGTGCCAGCAGTTACGGGACAGGGAACGCGCAGTATTTT. This chain links TRBV27 with TRBJ2-3, with 9 bases aligning to TRBD1. V shed 4 bases, J shed 10 bases, and the junction held 6 bases outside the gene matches. Germline V gene data show CDR1 as MNHEY and CDR2 as SMNVEV (reference sequence). The CDR3 totals 13 residues.

This sequence joins TRBV28 and TRBJ2-1; possible D gene TRBD2, 5 bases. The V and J ends lost 3 bases and 9 bases respectively, with 15 bases between them. Germline V lookup: CDR1 MDHEN, CDR2 SYDVKM. This CDR3 region has 14 residues. CDR3 protein: CASSFGLPPREQFF. CDR3 DNA: TGTGCCAGCAGTTTCGGACTCCCGCCCCGTGAGCAGTTCTTC.

The chain links TRBV28 to TRBJ2-1; maybe TRBD2 (6 bases). Germline V gene lookup returns CDR1 MDHEN and CDR2 SYDVKM. V was clipped by 4 bases and J by 0 bases, with 13 bases between them. CDR3 size: 16 residues. This chain's CDR3 is CASSSPEEGSYNEQFF. CDR3 bases: TGTGCCAGCAGTTCACCGGAGGAGGGCTCCTACAATGAGCAGTTCTTC.

The J gene is TRBJ1-1, the V gene TRBV6-1; 7 bases are a match to TRBD1. This CDR3 is built from 13 residues. Unmatched junction bases numbered 4, after V lost 6 bases and J lost 3 bases. Germline assignment: CDR1 MNHNS and CDR2 SASEGT. The CDR3 nucleotides read TGTGCCAGCAGCTTCACAGGGGACACTGAAGCTTTCTTT. Its protein product is CASSFTGDTEAFF.

The chain links TRBV6-5 to TRBJ2-7; D remains ambiguous. This CDR3 region has 13 residues. The germline CDR1 and CDR2 sequences are MNHEY and SVGAGI. V was cut by 2 bases and J by 7 bases, with 12 bases left in between. The CDR3 region has the DNA TGTGCCAGCAGTTACGGGCGGTGGTGGGAGCAGTACTTC. Its translation: CASSYGRWWEQYF.

The genes are TRBV29-1 and TRBJ2-2; D uncertain. The V gene lost 1 base and the J gene lost 5 bases, with 5 bases spanning the gap. The CDR3 extends over 12 amino acids. Germline assignment: CDR1 SQVTM and CDR2 ANQGSEA. DNA of the CDR3: TGCAGCGTTGAAGGGGAAACCGGGGAGCTGTTTTTT. Protein: CSVEGETGELFF.

This rearrangement joins TRBV28 to TRBJ2-3; D is unresolved. Germline-derived CDR1 and CDR2 are MDHEN and SYDVKM. Trimming took off 9 bases at V and 6 bases at J, with 13 bases between the two ends. The CDR3 covers 12 residues. CDR3 sequence: CASAWALDTQYF. CDR3 coding DNA: TGTGCCAGTGCGTGGGCGTTGGATACGCAGTATTTT.

The V gene is TRBV6-5, the J gene TRBJ2-7; 7 bases line up with TRBD2. The J segment lost 7 bases and the V segment lost 8 bases, leaving 11 bases of the junction unmatched. This CDR3 is 13 amino acids long. CDR1 is MNHEY, CDR2 SVGAGI, per germline. The CDR3 region has the DNA TGTGCCAGCGCGGCGGGAGTATTGGCAGAGCAGTACTTC. Its translation is CASAAGVLAEQYF.

The rearrangement uses TRBV7-9 and TRBJ2-5, with a tentative D call TRBD1 (6 bases). This CDR3 contains 13 residues. Trimming cost V 5 bases and J 1 base, with 8 bases left between them. Germline V gene lookup returns CDR1 SEHNR and CDR2 FQNEAQ (reference sequence). CDR3 DNA: TGTGCCAGCAGCCGCAGGGGCCAAGAGACCCAGTACTTC. It yields the protein CASSRRGQETQYF.

In its sample, this clone was seen once. This chain's CDR3 is CASSLGQGINIQYF. The CDR3 nucleotides read TGCGCCAGCAGCTTGGGACAGGGAATAAACATTCAGTACTTC. This chain uses TRBV5-1 with TRBJ2-4; 7 bases agree with TRBD1. After removal of 0 bases from V and 6 bases from J, the junction contained 3 bases not matched to a gene. Germline lookup yields CDR1 SGHRS and CDR2 YFSETQ. The CDR3 is made up of 14 amino acids.

The chain couples TRBV5-1 to TRBJ2-3; either TRBD1 or TRBD2 may fit D (6 bases each). From germline, CDR1 is SGHRS and CDR2 YFSETQ. This CDR3 has 15 residues. V lost 0 bases to trimming and J lost 5 bases, with 13 bases between them. The CDR3, as DNA: TGCGCCAGCAGCTTGGCCTGGGGGGCCGGAGATACGCAGTATTTT. Its translation: CASSLAWGAGDTQYF.

This clone was seen more than once but under ten times. V usage is TRBV4-1 and J usage is TRBJ2-7; D gene uncertain. Trimming removed 1 base from V and 2 bases from J, with 9 bases in between. The CDR3 totals 14 residues. The V gene's germline CDR1 is MGHRA and CDR2 YSYEKL. The CDR3 region has the DNA TGCGCCAGCAGCCAAGCAGCGACCACCTACGAGCAGTACTTC. Translation: CASSQAATTYEQYF.